These T cell receptor beta chains were read from a single sample in a study of response to subunit inactivated influenza vaccine. TCRdb passed the RT-PCR reads through MiXCR, listing each CDR3 protein once. The table shows about 540,000 distinct CDR3 sequences, with under 30% occurring only once. These sequences were also reported in another study, on T cells expressing NK-cell markers.

Sequencing was performed on CD4+ T cells sorted from PBMCs, taken 12 days after vaccination. All receptors come from a man aged 45-65 years who received an inactivated influenza vaccine. CDR3s include the opening cysteine and the closing phenylalanine or tryptophan. The D gene is left open where the match is weak. Not all rows give a size; the values are once, few, many and, for expanded clones, a class.

J,D,V,size,CDR3,DNA
TRBJ2-1,.,TRBV12-5,.,CASGLGHNEQFF,TGTGCTAGTGGTTTGGGGCACAATGAGCAGTTCTTC
TRBJ1-3,.,TRBV6-5,.,CASSYYMGGSGNTIYF,TGTGCCAGCAGTTACTATATGGGAGGCTCTGGAAACACCATATATTTT
TRBJ1-4,TRBD1,TRBV5-1,.,CASSLGQGVGNEKLFF,TGCGCCAGCAGCTTGGGACAGGGAGTCGGTAATGAAAAACTGTTTTTT
TRBJ1-5,.,TRBV7-2,many,CASSLEFGRYNQPQHF,TGTGCCAGCAGCTTAGAATTCGGCAGATACAATCAGCCCCAGCATTTT
TRBJ1-2,TRBD1,TRBV4-3,few,CASSQYLSWTGGLSIGYTF,TGCGCCAGCAGCCAATATCTTTCTTGGACAGGGGGCTTGAGTATTGGCTACACCTTC
TRBJ2-7,.,TRBV7-9,.,CASSRDLNHEQYF,TGTGCCAGCAGCCGGGACTTGAACCACGAGCAGTACTTC
TRBJ2-4,.,TRBV20-1,.,CSATRTKNIQYF,TGCAGTGCTACTAGGACCAAAAACATTCAGTACTTC
TRBJ1-6,.,TRBV28,.,CASSLGRNVNNSPLHF,TGTGCCAGCAGTTTAGGTCGCAACGTTAATAATTCACCCCTCCACTTT
TRBJ2-7,.,TRBV20-1,.,CSAMKDSSYEQYF,TGCAGTGCTATGAAGGACTCTTCCTACGAGCAGTACTTC
TRBJ1-6,TRBD1,TRBV5-4,.,CASSPTGGPLHF,TGTGCCAGCAGTCCAACAGGGGGGCCCCTCCACTTT
TRBJ2-7,.,TRBV15,few,CATIDREQMSSYEQYF,TGTGCCACTATTGATCGGGAGCAGATGAGCTCCTACGAGCAGTACTTC
TRBJ2-7,.,TRBV20-1,few,CSARGLVGEQYF,TGCAGTGCTAGGGGGCTAGTAGGCGAGCAGTACTTC
TRBJ2-3,.,TRBV12-3/TRBV12-4,.,CASSFGLPTDTQYF,TGTGCCAGCAGTTTTGGGCTGCCCACAGATACGCAGTATTTT
TRBJ1-2,TRBD1,TRBV10-3,once,CAISQTGGNYGYTF,TGTGCCATCAGTCAGACAGGGGGCAACTATGGCTACACCTTC
TRBJ1-6,.,TRBV5-5,many,CASSRGYNSPLHF,TGTGCCAGCAGCCGTGGGTATAATTCACCCCTCCACTTT
TRBJ2-3,.,TRBV24-1,few,CATSERGGTDTQYF,TGTGCCACCAGTGAAAGGGGTGGCACAGATACGCAGTATTTT
TRBJ2-5,.,TRBV20-1,.,CSASPDPVQETQYF,TGCAGTGCTTCCCCTGACCCCGTTCAAGAGACCCAGTACTTC
TRBJ1-3,TRBD1,TRBV4-1,.,CASSQGVTGVRSGNTIYF,TGCGCCAGCAGCCAAGGGGTAACAGGGGTCCGCTCTGGAAACACCATATATTTT
TRBJ2-1,TRBD2,TRBV12-3/TRBV12-4,.,CASSFSAGGLGEQFF,TGTGCCAGCAGTTTTTCCGCGGGAGGGTTGGGTGAGCAGTTCTTC
TRBJ2-7,TRBD1,TRBV18,.,CASSPSTGVMYEQYF,TGTGCCAGCTCACCCTCGACAGGGGTTATGTACGAGCAGTACTTC
TRBJ2-3,TRBD2,TRBV7-2,few,CASSARTSSTDTQYF,TGTGCCAGCAGCGCCCGGACTAGCAGCACAGATACGCAGTATTTT
TRBJ1-2,.,TRBV6-2/TRBV6-3,.,CASSSQAYGYTF,TGTGCCAGCAGTTCCCAAGCTTATGGCTACACCTTC
TRBJ2-1,.,TRBV10-3,few,CAISSRGGGAGNEQFF,TGTGCCATCAGTTCCCGTGGAGGGGGCGCGGGGAATGAGCAGTTCTTC
TRBJ2-1,TRBD2,TRBV12-3/TRBV12-4,few,CASRISGRGYNEQFF,TGTGCCAGCAGGATAAGCGGGAGGGGCTACAATGAGCAGTTCTTC
TRBJ1-6,.,TRBV12-3/TRBV12-4,many,CASSFLNSPLHF,TGTGCCAGCAGTTTTTTAAATTCACCCCTCCACTTT
TRBJ2-4,.,TRBV4-1,.,CASSQGSSGSSVNIQYF,TGCGCCAGCAGCCAAGGCTCCTCGGGATCCAGCGTGAACATTCAGTACTTC
TRBJ1-2,.,TRBV21-1,.,CANPHAGGRYGYTF,TGTGCCAACCCCCATGCGGGGGGTAGGTATGGCTACACCTTC
TRBJ1-2,TRBD1,TRBV5-1,.,CAGSVGQSYGYTF,TGCGCCGGCAGCGTGGGACAGTCCTATGGCTACACCTTC
TRBJ1-4,TRBD1,TRBV20-1,few,CSADRGHGEKLFF,TGCAGTGCTGACAGGGGTCACGGTGAAAAACTGTTTTTT
TRBJ1-4,TRBD1,TRBV5-5,few,CASSSDRGRTEKLFF,TGTGCCAGCAGCAGTGACAGGGGTAGGACTGAAAAACTGTTTTTT
TRBJ1-1,.,TRBV28,.,CASLKWNTEAFF,TGTGCCAGCCTGAAGTGGAACACTGAAGCTTTCTTT
TRBJ2-3,.,TRBV12-5,.,CASGTGTGTADTQYF,TGTGCTAGTGGTACTGGGACCGGTACGGCAGATACGCAGTATTTT
TRBJ2-1,.,TRBV20-1,.,CSASNRETYNEQFF,TGCAGTGCTAGTAACAGGGAAACGTACAATGAGCAGTTCTTC
TRBJ2-3,TRBD1,TRBV11-2,many,CASSSDRTPTDTQYF,TGTGCCAGCAGCTCGGACAGGACCCCCACAGATACGCAGTATTTT
TRBJ1-6,.,TRBV2,.,CASSEVAVYNSPLHF,TGTGCCAGCAGTGAAGTGGCAGTCTATAATTCACCCCTCCACTTT
TRBJ2-7,.,TRBV19,.,CASRGEHLVSYEQYF,TGTGCCAGTAGGGGGGAACATTTGGTCTCCTACGAGCAGTACTTC
TRBJ1-1,.,TRBV7-3,.,CASSLIRDTEAFF,TGTGCCAGCAGCTTGATCCGGGACACCGAAGCTTTCTTT
TRBJ2-7,.,TRBV5-1,.,CASRTGTLTYEQYF,TGCGCCAGCAGGACGGGGACGCTTACCTACGAGCAGTACTTC
TRBJ2-5,TRBD2,TRBV10-3,few,CAISRLAGVQETQYF,TGTGCCATCAGTCGACTAGCGGGGGTCCAAGAGACCCAGTACTTC
TRBJ2-2,.,TRBV20-1,few,CSASGLSNTGELFF,TGCAGTGCTTCGGGGCTGTCGAACACCGGGGAGCTGTTTTTT
TRBJ1-2,.,TRBV2,few,CASSDRQAGDYGYTF,TGTGCCAGCAGTGATCGACAGGCGGGGGACTATGGCTACACCTTC
TRBJ1-6,.,TRBV4-2,few,CASSQEHAAGSYNSPLHF,TGTGCCAGCAGCCAAGAACACGCCGCTGGCTCCTATAATTCACCCCTCCACTTT
TRBJ1-4,TRBD1,TRBV20-1,few,CSARFPGGIEKLFF,TGCAGTGCTAGATTTCCAGGGGGGATTGAAAAACTGTTTTTT
TRBJ2-7,.,TRBV24-1,.,CATSGGVGTNYEQYF,TGTGCCACCAGTGGAGGAGTCGGCACCAACTACGAGCAGTACTTC
TRBJ1-5,.,TRBV12-3/TRBV12-4,.,CASSNSGGVNQPQHF,TGTGCCAGCAGTAATTCTGGAGGGGTCAATCAGCCCCAGCATTTT
TRBJ2-3,.,TRBV27,.,CASRTLLGSSSDTQYF,TGTGCCAGCCGTACTCTTCTGGGCTCCTCCTCAGATACGCAGTATTTT
TRBJ2-7,.,TRBV11-2,.,CASRPRLGGGEQYF,TGTGCCAGCAGACCGAGGTTGGGGGGCGGCGAGCAGTACTTC
TRBJ2-5,.,TRBV15,.,CATSSEETQYF,TGTGCCACCAGCAGCGAAGAGACCCAGTACTTC
TRBJ1-3,TRBD1,TRBV7-8,once,CASSSSRTGASSGNTIYF,TGTGCCAGCAGCTCCTCCCGGACAGGGGCCTCGAGTGGAAACACCATATATTTT
TRBJ1-2,.,TRBV7-8,few,CASSLNTGRYGYTF,TGTGCCAGCAGCTTAAATACAGGGAGGTACGGCTACACCTTC